This TCR beta chain was retrieved from a study of blood T cells in healthy people across ages. Germline CDR1 reads SGDLS; CDR2 reads YYNGEE. There are 16 residues in the CDR3. Sample-barcoded 5' priming and a J-beta primer mix drove a second PCR of about 6 to 12 cycles. Each cDNA molecule was tagged by a template-switch adaptor with 12 random nucleotides. Each CDR3 protein is one row after TCRdb ran MiXCR on the 5' RACE reads. The sample lists 980,000 or so distinct CDR3 sequences, roughly 50% occurring once. The TCR sequence derives from a man under 40 in good health. The genes are TRBV9 and TRBJ2-7, with 12 bases matching TRBD2. The DNA matches TRBJ2-5 better at its end, which makes the J call doubtful. The sample comprised blood. The CDR3 loop is CASSVGTSGAKETQYF. DNA for the CDR3: TGTGCCAGCAGCGTAGGGACTAGCGGGGCAAAAGAGACCCAGTACTTC.